This is a list of T cell receptor beta chains from one sample in a study of T-cell reconstitution after alpha-beta-depleted transplantation in children. TCRdb itself ran the PCR reads through MiXCR, one entry per CDR3 protein. The sample includes about 900,000 distinct CDR3 sequences, roughly 29% seen only once; the top ten take roughly 30%. The material sequenced was PBMCs, mostly from graft donor cells, taken 360 days after TCRalphabeta/CD19-depleted stem cell transplant. These receptors were collected from a boy under three years old who had a stem cell transplant for SCID, so the T cells may come from the graft donor. Both conserved end residues are part of each CDR3. Clone size is not always given. Where it is, it says once, few, many or a class for expanded clones.

>TRBV5-1|.
CASSLQRATGELFF
>TRBV7-6|few
CASSLFGQETQYF
>TRBV20-1|.
CSATLNSVGLLSTQYF
>TRBV15|few
CATSRGGILTDTQYF
>TRBV4-3|.
CASSVRDGGIAEAFF
>TRBV5-1|many
CASSLGTSGLGDTQYF
>TRBV12-3/TRBV12-4|few
CASSLAADTGELFF
>TRBV4-3|.
CASSQEGLAGGPSSYNEQFF
>TRBV7-9|.
CASSTGQTPIQETQYF
>TRBV29-1|.
CSAGTLTGELFF
>TRBV20-1|few
CSARVFGRGRIGQETQYF
>TRBV6-2/TRBV6-3|.
CASSSLAGSETQYF
>TRBV20-1|few
CSAREWGAVLYTQYF
>TRBV5-1|few
CASSWNPGTNTGELFF
>TRBV29-1|few
CSVERWQGADEQFF
>TRBV4-1|.
CASSQSTGPRELFF
>TRBV25-1|.
CASSETRLAGGPTDTQYF
>TRBV6-5|.
CASSYRGAGEQFF
>TRBV24-1|few
CATSDPNSYNEQFF
>TRBV11-2|few
CASSHLPLNEQFF
>TRBV20-1|few
CSARGTSGGAEKFF
>TRBV20-1|.
CSARAPGPGRRRGNEQFF